This TCR beta chain is drawn from a study of regulatory T cells in long-lasting Graves disease (dated by TCRdb to 2020 to 2023). With regard to the full study: Antithyroid drugs had been taken for less than 3 months by newly diagnosed Graves' disease patients. Persistent Graves' disease patients were compared with newly diagnosed Graves' disease patients by peripheral blood TCR sequencing and RNA sequencing. A total of around 35 samples were covered by TCR sequencing, comprising around 13 persistent and 20 newly diagnosed Graves' disease patients. The study was conducted in China and was registered as a clinical trial. What the study reported, not specific to this receptor: The study examined only peripheral blood because the primary lesion, thyroid tissue, could not be accessed. Preferential use of TRBV28, TRBJ1-2 and TRBJ2-5 was observed in persistent disease, whereas TRBV20-1 and TRBJ2-1 were favored in newly diagnosed disease. Patients with persistent disease shared more public clonotypes (about 2,500) than newly diagnosed patients did (more than 900). The authors noted that the small sample size was a limitation that may lower accuracy. Compared with newly diagnosed patients, patients with persistent Graves' disease had lower TCR Shannon entropy and fewer highly expanded clones, which suggests clonal expansion. Sequencing and analysis were limited to the TCR beta chain.

This clonotype was observed a handful of times. This receptor's antigen is unknown. The sample holds no much larger clone one base away, and base qualities are not on file. The library was produced with multiplex PCR. Sequencing was performed on an Illumina HiSeq 4000. To build TCR beta libraries, CDR3 regions were amplified by Arm-PCR using iRepertoire HTBI primers. Gel purification was performed on PCR products prior to sequencing. From the authors' description of their analysis: Gene usage analysis of CDR3 amino acid clonotypes relied on the 60 or so TRBV and 15 or so TRBJ segments identified across samples. Filtered high-quality paired reads were merged into contigs using COPE and FqMerger. BLAST was used to align contigs to IMGT TRBV, TRBD and TRBJ reference genes, and CDR3 was defined according to IMGT. Any clonotype with a frequency above 0.1% was counted as a highly expanded clone. Shannon entropy was used to measure repertoire diversity, and the Gini coefficient was used to measure V-J evenness. A clonotype was considered public if more than one individual shared it. The raw public data were reprocessed by TCRdb itself: fastp quality trimming at Q25, MiXCR clonotype calling, in-frame beta chains only. Identical CDR3 protein sequences are pooled into one entry, listed with their most common genes and DNA. None of the V and J calls come from the authors' own analysis; TCRdb made them. Recorded for this sample are around 420,000 distinct CDR3 sequences; roughly a sixth of them occurred a single time. 22% of the sample is taken by the ten largest.

The cysteine opens and the phenylalanine closes a CDR3 of 17 amino acids. The read is trimmed to its CDR3 DNA, 51 bases read in frame from base 1. The V end loses 5 bases and the J end loses 3 bases, and a stretch of 23 bases separates them. CDR1 is given as LNHNV and CDR2 as YYDKDF, both from the germline V gene (reference sequence). What the time point label conveys for this sample: newly diagnosed GD, antithyroid drugs for less than 3 months. For both TCR sequencing and RNA sequencing, RNA was extracted from PBMCs using TRIzol. The diagnosis of Graves' disease followed American Thyroid Association guidelines. The patients came from an endocrinology department in Xi'an, China. Each patient gave 7.5 to 10 milliliters of peripheral blood, collected in an EDTA anticoagulant tube. PBMCs were isolated by Ficoll Paque Plus density gradient separation without further T cell sorting. RNA quality was checked with an Agilent 2100 Bioanalyzer and agarose gel, and concentration with a NanoDrop 2000.

The sequence was collected from a female donor with Graves disease. The sequences come from peripheral blood mononuclear cells (PBMCs), collected at new diagnosis, from a patient treated with antithyroid drugs. The sequence links TRBV15 to TRBJ2-7; the D gene is perhaps TRBD2, on 6 matching bases. The nucleotide sequence reads TGTGCCACCAGCGGTAAAAGTCCGGGACTGTATTTCTACGAGCAGTACTTC. This yields the protein CATSGKSPGLYFYEQYF.